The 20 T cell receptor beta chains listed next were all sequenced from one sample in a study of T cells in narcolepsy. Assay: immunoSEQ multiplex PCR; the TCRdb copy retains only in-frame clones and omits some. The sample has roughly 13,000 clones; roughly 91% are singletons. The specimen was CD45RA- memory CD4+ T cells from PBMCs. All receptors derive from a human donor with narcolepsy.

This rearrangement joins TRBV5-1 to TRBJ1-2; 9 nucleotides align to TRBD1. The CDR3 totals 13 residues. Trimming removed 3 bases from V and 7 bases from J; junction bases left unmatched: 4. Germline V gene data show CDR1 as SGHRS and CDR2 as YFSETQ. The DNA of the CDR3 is TGCGCCAGCAGCTCACAGGGGGCCCCTGGCTACACCTTC. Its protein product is CASSSQGAPGYTF.

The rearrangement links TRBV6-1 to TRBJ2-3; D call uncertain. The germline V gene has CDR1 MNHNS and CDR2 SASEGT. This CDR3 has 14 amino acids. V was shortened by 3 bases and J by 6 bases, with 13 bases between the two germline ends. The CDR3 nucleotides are TGTGCCAGCAGTGAGATGCATAGTGCCGATACGCAGTATTTT. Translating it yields CASSEMHSADTQYF.

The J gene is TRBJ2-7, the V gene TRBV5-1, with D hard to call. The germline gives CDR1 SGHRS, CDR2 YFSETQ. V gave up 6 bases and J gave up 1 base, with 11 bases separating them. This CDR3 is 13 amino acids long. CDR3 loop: CASTRGESYEQYF. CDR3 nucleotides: TGCGCCAGCACTCGCGGAGAGTCCTACGAGCAGTACTTC.

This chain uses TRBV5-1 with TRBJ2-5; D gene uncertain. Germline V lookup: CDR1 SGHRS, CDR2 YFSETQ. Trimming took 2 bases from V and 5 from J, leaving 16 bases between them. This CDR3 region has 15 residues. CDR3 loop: CASSLRPGETETQYF. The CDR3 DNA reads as TGCGCCAGCAGCTTAAGGCCGGGTGAGACGGAGACCCAGTACTTC.

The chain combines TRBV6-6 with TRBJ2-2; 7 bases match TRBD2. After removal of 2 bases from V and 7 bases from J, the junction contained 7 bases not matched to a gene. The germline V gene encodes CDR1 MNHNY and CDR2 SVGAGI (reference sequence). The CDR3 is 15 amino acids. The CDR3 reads CASSYPASGGGELFF. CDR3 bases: TGTGCCAGCAGTTACCCGGCTAGCGGTGGCGGGGAGCTGTTTTTT.

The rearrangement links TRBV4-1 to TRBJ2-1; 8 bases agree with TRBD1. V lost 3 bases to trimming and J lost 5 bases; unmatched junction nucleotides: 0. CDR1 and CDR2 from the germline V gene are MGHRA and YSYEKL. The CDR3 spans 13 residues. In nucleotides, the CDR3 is TGCGCCAGCAGCCAGGGACAGGACAATGAGCAGTTCTTC. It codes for CASSQGQDNEQFF.

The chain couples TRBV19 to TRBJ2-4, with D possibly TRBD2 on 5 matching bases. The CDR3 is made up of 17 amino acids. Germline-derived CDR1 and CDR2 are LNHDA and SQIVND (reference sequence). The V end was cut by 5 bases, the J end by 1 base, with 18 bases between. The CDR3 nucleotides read TGTGCCAGTAGTCTAGCTCTGGGGAGCTTGGCCAAAAACATTCAGTACTTC. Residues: CASSLALGSLAKNIQYF.

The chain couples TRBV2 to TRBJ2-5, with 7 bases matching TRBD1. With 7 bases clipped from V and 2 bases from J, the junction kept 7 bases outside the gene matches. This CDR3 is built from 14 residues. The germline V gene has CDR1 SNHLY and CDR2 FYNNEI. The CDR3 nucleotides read TGTGCCAGCATAAGGGACAGATATCAAGAGACCCAGTACTTC. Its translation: CASIRDRYQETQYF.

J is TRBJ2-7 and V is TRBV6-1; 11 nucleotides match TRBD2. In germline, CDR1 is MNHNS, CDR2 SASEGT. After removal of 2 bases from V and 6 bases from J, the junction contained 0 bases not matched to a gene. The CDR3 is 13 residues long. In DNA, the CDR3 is TGTGCCAGCAGTGAACTAGCGGGAGGCGAGCAGTACTTC. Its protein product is CASSELAGGEQYF.

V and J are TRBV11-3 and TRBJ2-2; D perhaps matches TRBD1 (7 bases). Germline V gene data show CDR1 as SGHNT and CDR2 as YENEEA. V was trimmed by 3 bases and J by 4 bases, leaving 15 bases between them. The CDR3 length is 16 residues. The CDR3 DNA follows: TGTGCCAGCAGCTTCCAGCAGGGGGGCGGCACCGGGGAGCTGTTTTTT. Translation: CASSFQQGGGTGELFF.

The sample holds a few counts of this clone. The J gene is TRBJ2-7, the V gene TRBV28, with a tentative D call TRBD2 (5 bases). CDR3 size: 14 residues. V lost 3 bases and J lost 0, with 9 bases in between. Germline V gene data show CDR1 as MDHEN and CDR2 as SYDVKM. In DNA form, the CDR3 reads TGTGCCAGCAGTTTGGTAACTAGCTCCTACGAGCAGTACTTC. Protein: CASSLVTSSYEQYF.

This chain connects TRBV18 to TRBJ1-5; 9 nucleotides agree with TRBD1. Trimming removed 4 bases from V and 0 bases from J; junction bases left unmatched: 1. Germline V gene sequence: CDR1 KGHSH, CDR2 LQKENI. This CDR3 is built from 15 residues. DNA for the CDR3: TGTGCCAGCTCACGGACAGGGGATAGCAATCAGCCCCAGCATTTT. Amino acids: CASSRTGDSNQPQHF. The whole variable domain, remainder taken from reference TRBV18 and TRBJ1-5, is NAGVMQNPRHLVRRRGQEARLRCSPMKGHSHVYWYRQLPEEGLKFMVYLQKENIIDESGMPKERFSAEFPKEGPSILRIQQVVRGDSAAYFCASSRTGDSNQPQHFGDGTRLSIL.

CDR3 coding DNA: TGTGCCAGCAGCTTAAAGGGGGCGGTGGGTGAAAAACTGTTTTTT. Its translation is CASSLKGAVGEKLFF. The rearrangement uses TRBV7-9 and TRBJ1-4; the match to TRBD1 covers 7 bases. The germline gives CDR1 SEHNR, CDR2 FQNEAQ (reference sequence). Trimming took 2 bases from V and 7 from J; bases not matched to a gene: 7. This CDR3 has 15 amino acids.

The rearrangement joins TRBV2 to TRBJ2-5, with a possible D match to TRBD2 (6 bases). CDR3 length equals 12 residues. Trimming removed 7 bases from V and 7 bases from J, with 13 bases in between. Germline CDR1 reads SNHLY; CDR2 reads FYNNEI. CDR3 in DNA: TGTGCCAGCACTAGCGACACGTGGACCCAGTACTTC. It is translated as CASTSDTWTQYF.

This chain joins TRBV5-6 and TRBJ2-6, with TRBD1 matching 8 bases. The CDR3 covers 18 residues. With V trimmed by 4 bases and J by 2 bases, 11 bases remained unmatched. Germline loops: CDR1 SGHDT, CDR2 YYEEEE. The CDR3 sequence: CASSTPGGEATGANVLTF. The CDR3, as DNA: TGTGCCAGCAGCACCCCAGGGGGCGAAGCGACTGGGGCCAACGTCCTGACTTTC.

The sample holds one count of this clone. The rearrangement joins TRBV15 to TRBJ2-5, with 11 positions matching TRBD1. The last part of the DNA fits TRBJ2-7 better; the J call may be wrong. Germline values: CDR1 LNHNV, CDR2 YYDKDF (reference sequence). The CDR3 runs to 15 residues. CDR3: CATSYRDRGIHEQYF. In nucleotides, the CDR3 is TGTGCCACCAGCTACCGGGACAGGGGGATCCACGAGCAGTACTTC.

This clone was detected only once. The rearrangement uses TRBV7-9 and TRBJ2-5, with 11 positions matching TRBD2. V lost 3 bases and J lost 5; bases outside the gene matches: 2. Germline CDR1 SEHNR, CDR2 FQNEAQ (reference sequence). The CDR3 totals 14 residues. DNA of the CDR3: TGTGCCAGCAGCTTGGTAGCGGGAGGGGAGACCCAGTACTTC. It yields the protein CASSLVAGGETQYF.

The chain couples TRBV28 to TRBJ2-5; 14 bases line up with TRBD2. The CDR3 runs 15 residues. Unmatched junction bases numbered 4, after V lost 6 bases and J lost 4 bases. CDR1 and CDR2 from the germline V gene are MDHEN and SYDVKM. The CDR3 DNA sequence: TGTGCCAGCAGAGGGACTAGCGGGAGACGAGAGACCCAGTACTTC. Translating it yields CASRGTSGRRETQYF.

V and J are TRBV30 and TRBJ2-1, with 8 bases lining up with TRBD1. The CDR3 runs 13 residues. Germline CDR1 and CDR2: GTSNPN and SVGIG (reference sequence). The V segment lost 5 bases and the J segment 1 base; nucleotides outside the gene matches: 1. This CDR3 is CAWHRGSYNEQFF. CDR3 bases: TGTGCCTGGCACAGGGGGTCCTACAATGAGCAGTTCTTC.

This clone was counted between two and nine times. CDR3 sequence reads: CASDTGTGTYEQYF. CDR3 sequence (DNA): TGTGCCAGCGATACCGGGACAGGGACCTACGAGCAGTACTTC. The rearrangement uses TRBV28 and TRBJ2-7; 9 positions agree with TRBD1. This CDR3 spans 14 amino acids. Germline V gene lookup returns CDR1 MDHEN and CDR2 SYDVKM. V was clipped by 8 bases and J by 2 bases; unmatched bases: 7.